The present entry profiles one T cell receptor beta chain with its context. Its target is not known. The V gene end was trimmed by 5 bases and the J gene end by 6 bases; junction bases not matched to a gene: 5. CDR1 SGHAT and CDR2 FQNNGV come from the germline V gene. The CDR3 spans 14 residues. This sample stems from a study of cytotoxic CD8 clonotypes in ibrutinib-treated CLL. Turning to the study itself: Results showed approximately 25 partial and 2 complete responses; following median approximately 69 months, around 15 remained remitted, approximately 12 advanced. Study-wide results and limits: Samples were collected at differing times from sustained-remission and progressing patients. Baseline clonality was higher than in age-matched healthy donors and moved in step with circulating CD8+ T-cell counts.

Target depth was 1 in 200,000 to 1 in 1 million T cells, about 10x per clonotype. TCRdb keeps only in-frame clones here, not all; method: immunoSEQ multiplex PCR. The repertoire consists of 300,000 or so clones, with 60% to 80% occurring once and the leading ten covering roughly 6.3%. The sample was PBMCs, taken after 36 months of ibrutinib treatment. The chain carries TRBV11-2 and TRBJ2-2, with TRBD1 identical over 8 bases. This clonotype originated in a human donor with chronic lymphocytic leukemia. The DNA for the CDR3 is TGTGCCAGCAGCCCCCGACAGGGGCCCGGGGAGCTGTTTTTT. Translating it yields CASSPRQGPGELFF.